One and the same sample provided the 20 T cell receptor beta chains below, sequenced in a study of blood T cell repertoires in COVID-19. Assay: immunoSEQ multiplex PCR; the TCRdb copy retains only in-frame clones and omits some. The sample gives about 310,000 clones, about 90% of which show up once; under 1.1% is in the top ten. Sequenced sample: peripheral blood. Receptor source: a woman aged 40 to 50 with COVID-19, enrolled during active disease.

CDR3 residues: CASSRLQAGANTGELFF. The CDR3 DNA reads TGTGCCAGCAGCCGACTCCAAGCGGGAGCGAACACCGGGGAGCTGTTTTTT. The chain links TRBV7-8 to TRBJ2-2; 8 bases are shared with TRBD2. Germline trimming cut 5 bases from V and 0 bases from J; bases unmatched to any gene: 8. CDR3 size: 17 residues. CDR1 is SGHVS and CDR2 is FQNEAQ in the germline V gene.

This CDR3 is CASSSDRAEAFF. CDR3 nucleotide sequence: TGTGCCAGCAGCTCGGACAGGGCTGAAGCTTTCTTT. V gene TRBV7-8 combines with J gene TRBJ1-1; 8 bases match TRBD1. This CDR3 spans 12 amino acids. Losses at the gene ends were 4 bases for V and 6 bases for J; bases not matched to a gene: 1. CDR1 and CDR2 (germline): SGHVS, FQNEAQ.

This clone appeared a few times. This chain joins TRBV19 and TRBJ2-1; TRBD1 matches 7 bases. Germline values: CDR1 LNHDA, CDR2 SQIVND (reference sequence). The V and J ends lost 7 bases and 0 bases, in that order; junction bases with no gene match: 3. The length of the CDR3 is 14 residues. The CDR3 coding sequence is TGTGCCAGTACCCCAGGGGGCTCCTACAATGAGCAGTTCTTC. This gives the protein CASTPGGSYNEQFF. Complete variable domain (other parts from reference TRBV19 and TRBJ2-1): DGGITQSPKYLFRKEGQNVTLSCEQNLNHDAMYWYRQDPGQGLRLIYYSQIVNDFQKGDIAEGYSVSREKKESFPLTVTSAQKNPTAFYLCASTPGGSYNEQFFGPGTRLTVL.

The chain uses TRBV28 and TRBJ1-2, with 12 nucleotides matching TRBD1. The germline CDR1 and CDR2 sequences are MDHEN and SYDVKM. V was clipped by 6 bases and J by 4 bases; unmatched bases: 9. This CDR3 contains 16 residues. CDR3 loop: CASRRDRGQHFYGYTF. In DNA, the CDR3 is TGTGCCAGCAGAAGGGACAGGGGGCAACATTTCTATGGCTACACCTTC.

The V gene is TRBV2, the J gene TRBJ1-5, with D possibly TRBD1 on 6 matching bases. The germline V gene has CDR1 SNHLY and CDR2 FYNNEI. The V end was cut by 6 bases, the J end by 2 bases, with 11 bases between. The CDR3 extends over 14 amino acids. The CDR3 DNA reads as TGTGCCAGCAGCCAGACAGGAGGCAATCAGCCCCAGCATTTT. It translates to CASSQTGGNQPQHF.

This clone was picked up one time. The chain carries TRBV2 and TRBJ2-4, with 7 nucleotides matching TRBD1. The CDR3 spans 16 residues. Per germline, CDR1 SNHLY and CDR2 FYNNEI. V was clipped by 4 bases and J by 0 bases; unmatched bases: 6. CDR3 loop: CASSGQGGVAKNIQYF. CDR3 nucleotide sequence: TGTGCCAGCAGTGGACAGGGTGGGGTAGCCAAAAACATTCAGTACTTC.

The CDR3 reads CASSWTTTENEQFF. The CDR3 bases are TGCGCCAGCAGCTGGACGACGACAGAGAATGAGCAGTTCTTC. The genes are TRBV5-1 and TRBJ2-1, with D perhaps TRBD1 (5 bases). V gave up 3 bases and J gave up 7 bases, with 14 bases separating them. Germline V gene data show CDR1 as SGHRS and CDR2 as YFSETQ. The CDR3 consists of 14 residues.

V and J are TRBV14 and TRBJ2-1, with 7 nucleotides matching TRBD2. The CDR3 contains 17 residues. The junction had 12 bases not matched to a gene; V was cut back by 0 bases and J by 7 bases. Germline CDR1 is SGHDN and CDR2 is FVKESK. CDR3 DNA sequence: TGTGCCAGCAGCCAAGATTTTCGAGGGAGGGCCGGAAATGAGCAGTTCTTC. Residues: CASSQDFRGRAGNEQFF.

The V and J genes are TRBV24-1 and TRBJ2-1; 12 bases map to TRBD2. This CDR3 has 18 amino acids. From germline, CDR1 is KGHDR and CDR2 SFDVKD. Trimming took 6 bases from V and 0 from J; bases not matched to a gene: 8. The CDR3 region has the DNA TGTGCCACCAGTACCCTAGCGGGGGGGCGTAGCTCCTACAATGAGCAGTTCTTC. This encodes CATSTLAGGRSSYNEQFF.

In its sample, this clone was seen once. The V and J genes are TRBV7-9 and TRBJ2-7, with D possibly TRBD1 on 6 matching bases. Trimming took 7 bases from V and 3 from J, leaving 13 bases between them. This CDR3 region has 13 residues. From germline, CDR1 is SEHNR and CDR2 FQNEAQ (reference sequence). The CDR3 spells CASTGGSNYEQYF. CDR3 coding DNA: TGTGCCAGCACTGGGGGCTCAAACTACGAGCAGTACTTC.

Comments on this clone: The same CDR3 also results from other DNA sequences found in this sample. This chain's CDR3 is CASSLLRTEAFF. The CDR3 DNA reads TGTGCCAGCAGTTTACTCAGAACTGAAGCTTTCTTT. This sequence joins TRBV28 and TRBJ1-1; no clear D. V dropped 2 bases and J dropped 5 bases, with 6 bases sitting between them. The CDR3 has 12 residues. The V gene's germline CDR1 is MDHEN and CDR2 SYDVKM.

The chain combines TRBV28 with TRBJ1-4; possible D gene TRBD1, 6 bases. V was cut by 2 bases and J by 5 bases, with 12 bases left in between. Germline-derived CDR1 and CDR2 are MDHEN and SYDVKM. The CDR3 covers 15 residues. The CDR3 nucleotides read TGTGCCAGCAGTTTAATCACAGGGATCAATGAAAAACTGTTTTTT. This codes for CASSLITGINEKLFF.

This clone was picked up one time. The V call is TRBV7-2, the J call TRBJ2-7, with a tentative D call TRBD1 (5 bases). This CDR3 region has 14 residues. Trimming took off 6 bases at V and 4 bases at J, with 16 bases between the two ends. CDR1 is SGHTA, CDR2 FQGNSA, per germline. As DNA, the CDR3 is TGTGCCAGCAGGGTCAGGGCCTACGAGTACGAGCAGTACTTC. Amino acid sequence: CASRVRAYEYEQYF.

The chain joins TRBV5-4 to TRBJ1-1; D is ambiguous. This CDR3 is 13 amino acids long. Trimming took off 3 bases at V and 4 bases at J, with 10 bases between the two ends. Germline values: CDR1 SGHNT, CDR2 YYREEE (reference sequence). For the CDR3, the DNA is TGTGCCAGCAGCTATTCGAACAGCACTGAAGCTTTCTTT. Translated: CASSYSNSTEAFF.

As DNA, the CDR3 is TGTGCCAGCAGTTTATCGACCCCCTTAGGCGGGACAGGGAGGCCCCAGCATTTT. Its protein is CASSLSTPLGGTGRPQHF. The chain joins TRBV27 to TRBJ1-5; 9 positions match TRBD1. Germline V gene lookup returns CDR1 MNHEY and CDR2 SMNVEV (reference sequence). Losses at the gene ends were 0 bases for V and 9 bases for J; bases not matched to a gene: 15. The CDR3 extends over 18 amino acids.

The gene calls are TRBV28 and TRBJ2-7, with D maybe TRBD1 (5 bases). Germline V gives CDR1 MDHEN, CDR2 SYDVKM. V lost 8 bases to trimming and J lost 5 bases, with 10 bases between them. The CDR3 length is 11 residues. The CDR3 DNA follows: TGTGCCAGCCAGGGTTACCACGAGCAGTACTTC. Translated: CASQGYHEQYF.

The V and J genes are TRBV11-2 and TRBJ2-3; 7 bases align to TRBD2. Germline loops: CDR1 SGHAT, CDR2 FQNNGV. The J segment lost 2 bases and the V segment lost 2 bases, leaving 13 bases of the junction unmatched. CDR3 length: 18 amino acids. CDR3 sequence reads: CASSLFLVLGTNTDTQYF. Here the CDR3 DNA reads TGTGCCAGCAGCTTATTTCTCGTTCTCGGGACTAACACAGATACGCAGTATTTT. The variable domain in full, with the rest retrieved from reference TRBV11-2 and TRBJ2-3, is EAGVAQSPRYKIIEKRQSVAFWCNPISGHATLYWYQQILGQGPKLLIQFQNNGVVDDSQLPKDRFSAERLKGVDSTLKIQPAKLEDSAVYLCASSLFLVLGTNTDTQYFGPGTRLTVL.

The chain carries TRBV19 and TRBJ2-7; no firm D call. V was trimmed by 6 bases and J by 3 bases, leaving 9 bases between them. The germline V gene encodes CDR1 LNHDA and CDR2 SQIVND (reference sequence). This CDR3 spans 12 amino acids. CDR3 sequence: CASSRIGYEQYF. The CDR3 DNA is TGTGCCAGTAGCAGGATTGGCTACGAGCAGTACTTC.

The chain joins TRBV29-1 to TRBJ2-7, with D possibly TRBD2 on 6 matching bases. Germline V lookup: CDR1 SQVTM, CDR2 ANQGSEA. The CDR3 sequence is 15 residues long. V dropped 3 bases and J dropped 7 bases, with 22 bases sitting between them. Here the CDR3 DNA reads TGCAGCGTTGAGGTAACTAGCCGGGGCCTGGGGGAGCAGTACTTC. Its protein product is CSVEVTSRGLGEQYF.

J is TRBJ1-6 and V is TRBV7-6; D may be TRBD1 (6 bases). CDR3 length: 15 amino acids. Per the germline V gene, CDR1 is SGHVS and CDR2 is FNYEAQ. V was clipped by 8 bases and J by 5 bases, with 16 bases between them. CDR3 DNA sequence: TGTGCCAGCGGAAAACAGGGTTTCCATAATTCACCCCTCCACTTT. This encodes CASGKQGFHNSPLHF.